A single sample gave rise to the 27 T cell receptor beta chains below, sequenced in a study of shared clonotypes between healthy human individuals. Clones were read by immunoSEQ multiplex PCR, and TCRdb kept only the in-frame ones, dropping some. Here the sample spans more than 850,000 clones, about 80% being singletons. Specimen: memory CD4+ T cells from PBMCs. Noted subset: CD45RA-negative fraction. The receptors derive from a young man in good health. Some clones in this sample may be carry-over from other donors' samples.

V usage is TRBV7-2 and J usage is TRBJ2-7, with D perhaps matching TRBD1 (6 bases). Germline assignment: CDR1 SGHTA and CDR2 FQGNSA. The CDR3 length is 15 residues. V was cut by 2 bases and J by 2 bases, with 13 bases left in between. Here the CDR3 reads CASSLWDNPTYEQYF. CDR3 coding DNA: TGTGCCAGCAGCTTATGGGACAATCCAACCTACGAGCAGTACTTC.

The rearrangement joins TRBV28 to TRBJ1-3; 8 bases are a match to TRBD1. V lost 6 bases and J lost 4; bases outside the gene matches: 5. The germline V gene encodes CDR1 MDHEN and CDR2 SYDVKM. The CDR3 extends over 14 amino acids. CDR3 DNA: TGTGCCAGCAGGTTCAGGGGGCCAGGAAACACCATATATTTT. As protein: CASRFRGPGNTIYF. The full variable domain, in which reference TRBV28 and TRBJ1-3 provide the parts outside the CDR3, is DVKVTQSSRYLVKRTGEKVFLECVQDMDHENMFWYRQDPGLGLRLIYFSYDVKMKEKGDIPEGYSVSREKKERFSLILESASTNQTSMYLCASRFRGPGNTIYFGEGSWLTVV.

The chain couples TRBV2 to TRBJ2-6, with D tentatively TRBD1 (6 bases). This CDR3 has 16 amino acids. V was trimmed by 5 bases and J by 2 bases, leaving 13 bases between them. CDR1 is SNHLY, CDR2 FYNNEI, per germline. The CDR3 region has the DNA TGTGCCAGCAGTACTCGACAGGTGGCTGGGGCCAACGTCCTGACTTTC. Its protein product is CASSTRQVAGANVLTF.

As for this clone: Only one base separates this from a far larger clonotype, so it likely reflects a read error. Other DNA sequences of this sample code for an identical CDR3. The chain combines TRBV28 with TRBJ2-6; maybe TRBD1 (5 bases). The CDR3 spans 15 residues. Germline CDR1 and CDR2: MDHEN and SYDVKM. Written as DNA, the CDR3 is TGTGCCAGCAGTTTAGGGTACTCTGGGGCCAACGTTCTGACTTTC. As protein: CASSLGYSGANVLTF.

The J gene is TRBJ1-5, the V gene TRBV7-9; D uncertain. Germline V gene lookup returns CDR1 SEHNR and CDR2 FQNEAQ (reference sequence). Trimming took 5 bases from V and 5 from J, leaving 13 bases between them. The CDR3 sequence is 14 residues long. In DNA, the CDR3 is TGTGCCAGCAGCCGAAACTCAAACGATCAGCCCCAGCATTTT. Translated: CASSRNSNDQPQHF.

V is TRBV5-1 and J is TRBJ2-7, with TRBD2 identical over 13 bases. CDR3 length: 19 amino acids. V lost 4 bases and J lost 3; bases outside the gene matches: 16. CDR1 is SGHRS, CDR2 YFSETQ, per germline. The chain's CDR3 is CASSPTALAGGPYFYEQYF. CDR3 DNA sequence: TGCGCCAGCAGCCCCACGGCACTAGCGGGAGGGCCCTACTTCTACGAGCAGTACTTC. Full variable domain (rest looked up from reference TRBV5-1 and TRBJ2-7): KAGVTQTPRYLIKTRGQQVTLSCSPISGHRSVSWYQQTPGQGLQFLFEYFSETQRNKGNFPGRFSGRQFSNSRSEMNVSTLELGDSALYLCASSPTALAGGPYFYEQYFGPGTRLTVT.

Details on this clone: Additional DNA sequences in this sample encode the identical CDR3. J is TRBJ2-1 and V is TRBV28; unclear D gene. Trimming left V 2 bases short and J 6 bases short, with 2 bases between. The germline V gene has CDR1 MDHEN and CDR2 SYDVKM. The CDR3 runs 11 residues. CDR3 bases: TGTGCCAGCAGTTTAGTCAATGAGCAGTTCTTC. It specifies CASSLVNEQFF. Complete variable domain (other parts from reference TRBV28 and TRBJ2-1): DVKVTQSSRYLVKRTGEKVFLECVQDMDHENMFWYRQDPGLGLRLIYFSYDVKMKEKGDIPEGYSVSREKKERFSLILESASTNQTSMYLCASSLVNEQFFGPGTRLTVL.

This sequence joins TRBV5-6 and TRBJ2-7; 8 bases agree with TRBD1. Germline V gives CDR1 SGHDT, CDR2 YYEEEE. The junction had 7 bases not matched to a gene; V was cut back by 3 bases and J by 2 bases. The CDR3 is 15 residues long. The CDR3 reads CASSWGTGETYEQYF. Written as DNA, the CDR3 is TGTGCCAGCAGCTGGGGGACAGGTGAAACCTACGAGCAGTACTTC.

The CDR3 DNA sequence: TGTGCCAGCTCACCCTTTAGGGACTACAACCATGAGCAGTTCTTC. Translated: CASSPFRDYNHEQFF. This rearrangement joins TRBV18 to TRBJ2-1; 7 bases agree with TRBD2. Germline V gene sequence: CDR1 KGHSH, CDR2 LQKENI. The CDR3 spans 15 residues. Unmatched junction bases numbered 10, after V lost 3 bases and J lost 8 bases.

This clone was observed a single time. The chain combines TRBV5-1 with TRBJ2-7, with 8 nucleotides matching TRBD1. V lost 0 bases to trimming and J lost 3 bases; unmatched junction nucleotides: 14. The CDR3 extends over 18 amino acids. Germline CDR1 and CDR2: SGHRS and YFSETQ. This CDR3 reads CASSLGPTRQGLNYEQYF. CDR3 DNA: TGCGCCAGCAGCTTGGGCCCTACCCGACAGGGGCTAAACTACGAGCAGTACTTC.

J is TRBJ1-5 and V is TRBV28; D uncertain. The CDR3 totals 14 residues. Germline V gene lookup returns CDR1 MDHEN and CDR2 SYDVKM. V was trimmed by 7 bases and J by 1 base, leaving 11 bases between them. In DNA, the CDR3 is TGTGCCAGCACGGGTGGTCAGAGCAATCAGCCCCAGCATTTT. As protein: CASTGGQSNQPQHF.

The rearrangement uses TRBV29-1 and TRBJ1-1; D unclear. The CDR3 is made up of 12 amino acids. Germline CDR1 reads SQVTM; CDR2 reads ANQGSEA. The V and J ends lost 4 bases and 10 bases respectively, with 16 bases between them. The CDR3 DNA reads as TGCAGCGTTGTGGTGCCGGATGCCGCAGCTTTCTTT. It specifies CSVVVPDAAAFF.

In regard to this clone: Additional DNA sequences in this sample encode the identical CDR3. The chain is built from TRBV9 and TRBJ2-1; the match to TRBD2 covers 12 bases. CDR1 and CDR2 (germline): SGDLS, YYNGEE. The V and J ends lost 4 bases and 4 bases, in that order; junction bases with no gene match: 3. This CDR3 is 15 amino acids long. CDR3 nucleotide sequence: TGTGCCAGCAGCCCTGGACTAGCGGGATACAATGAGCAGTTCTTC. This sequence encodes CASSPGLAGYNEQFF. Together with reference TRBV9 and TRBJ2-1, the CDR3 gives the full variable domain: DSGVTQTPKHLITATGQRVTLRCSPRSGDLSVYWYQQSLDQGLQFLIQYYNGEERAKGNILERFSAQQFPDLHSELNLSSLELGDSALYFCASSPGLAGYNEQFFGPGTRLTVL.

This clone was counted a few times. V and J are TRBV27 and TRBJ1-4, with D possibly matching TRBD1 (6 bases). The length of the CDR3 is 13 residues. With 6 bases removed from V and 8 bases from J, the gap between germline ends came to 13 bases. Germline lookup yields CDR1 MNHEY and CDR2 SMNVEV (reference sequence). The CDR3 nucleotides are TGTGCCAGCAGCTACAGGGTTGAGGAAAAACTGTTTTTT. Its translation is CASSYRVEEKLFF.

The chain recombines TRBV5-1 with TRBJ1-1; 12 bases are shared with TRBD1. Germline V lookup: CDR1 SGHRS, CDR2 YFSETQ. With 4 bases clipped from V and 6 bases from J, the junction kept 7 bases outside the gene matches. The CDR3 spans 15 residues. This CDR3 reads CASSDRDRGLPEAFF. In nucleotides, the CDR3 is TGCGCCAGCAGCGACCGGGACAGGGGGCTCCCTGAAGCTTTCTTT.

Concerning this clone: Other DNA sequences in the sample encode the same CDR3. This chain links TRBV5-1 with TRBJ2-1, with a possible D match to TRBD2 (6 bases). The V and J ends lost 4 bases and 9 bases respectively, with 17 bases between them. Germline CDR1 is SGHRS and CDR2 is YFSETQ. The CDR3 consists of 14 residues. For the CDR3, the DNA is TGCGCCAGCAGCCCCCACCAGCTTAGCGGTGAGCAGTTCTTC. Translated, it gives CASSPHQLSGEQFF.

As to this clone: Other nucleotide sequences from this sample produce the same CDR3. The rearrangement joins TRBV7-9 to TRBJ2-2; maybe TRBD1 (5 bases). V was clipped by 2 bases and J by 5 bases, with 6 bases between them. Looked up from germline, CDR1 is SEHNR and CDR2 is FQNEAQ (reference sequence). The CDR3 sequence is 13 residues long. The DNA of the CDR3 is TGTGCCAGCAGCTTAAGGGGAACCGGGGAGCTGTTTTTT. Translating it yields CASSLRGTGELFF.

The rearrangement joins TRBV9 to TRBJ2-3; D is ambiguous. Trimming removed 3 bases from V and 4 bases from J, with 12 bases in between. This CDR3 has 14 amino acids. Germline CDR1 is SGDLS and CDR2 is YYNGEE. The CDR3 sequence is CASSDGPYADTQYF. The CDR3 coding sequence is TGTGCCAGCAGCGACGGACCATACGCAGATACGCAGTATTTT.

This chain links TRBV28 with TRBJ1-1; 9 positions match TRBD1. This CDR3 is 14 amino acids long. Germline V CDR1 and CDR2: MDHEN, SYDVKM. The ends lost 11 bases at V and 2 bases at J; junction bases unmatched: 9. CDR3 coding DNA: TGTGCCCACCAAGGACAGGGGATCAACACTGAAGCTTTCTTT. Encoded protein: CAHQGQGINTEAFF.

This clone came up once. The gene calls are TRBV9 and TRBJ2-3, with D possibly matching TRBD1 (5 bases). Germline CDR1 and CDR2: SGDLS and YYNGEE. This CDR3 is built from 15 residues. The V gene lost 4 bases and the J gene lost 0 bases, with 12 bases spanning the gap. The CDR3 reads CASSFQGVSTDTQYF. The CDR3 DNA reads TGTGCCAGCAGCTTCCAGGGCGTTAGCACAGATACGCAGTATTTT.

This clone was seen a few times. The chain employs TRBV19 and TRBJ2-5; no firm D call. Germline V gene data show CDR1 as LNHDA and CDR2 as SQIVND (reference sequence). This CDR3 contains 14 residues. The V gene lost 4 bases and the J gene lost 2 bases, with 11 bases spanning the gap. The CDR3 here is CASSKGRYQETQYF. CDR3 nucleotide sequence: TGTGCCAGTAGTAAGGGCCGGTATCAAGAGACCCAGTACTTC.

This clone was detected once. The V gene is TRBV5-4, the J gene TRBJ2-1; TRBD2 matches at 10 bases. Germline lookup yields CDR1 SGHNT and CDR2 YYREEE (reference sequence). The CDR3 is 15 residues long. V lost 2 bases and J lost 7; bases outside the gene matches: 6. CDR3 sequence (DNA): TGTGCCAGCAGCTTCTCTAGCGGGAGTCCGAATGAGCAGTTCTTC. Its protein product is CASSFSSGSPNEQFF.

This chain links TRBV4-1 with TRBJ1-2; the D is unclear. V lost 1 base to trimming and J lost 2 bases, with 14 bases between them. CDR1 is MGHRA and CDR2 is YSYEKL in the germline V gene. This CDR3 comprises 16 residues. DNA for the CDR3: TGCGCCAGCAGCCAAGGAGATTCGACGGCCAACTATGGCTACACCTTC. It specifies CASSQGDSTANYGYTF.

This chain connects TRBV28 to TRBJ1-5; tentatively, D is TRBD1 (6 bases). CDR3 length: 14 amino acids. V dropped 8 bases and J dropped 2 bases, with 13 bases sitting between them. Germline lookup yields CDR1 MDHEN and CDR2 SYDVKM. The CDR3 coding sequence is TGTGCCAGCCGGCAGGGGCCGGGCAATCAGCCCCAGCATTTT. Its translation: CASRQGPGNQPQHF.

The chain has TRBV7-2 and TRBJ2-2; unclear D gene. The length of the CDR3 is 15 residues. Trimming cost V 4 bases and J 7 bases, with 16 bases left between them. Germline V gene sequence: CDR1 SGHTA, CDR2 FQGNSA. The CDR3 nucleotides read TGTGCCAGCAGCTCAAGCTCGATTCAGGTCGGGGAGCTGTTTTTT. Amino acids: CASSSSSIQVGELFF.

CDR3 DNA sequence: TGCGCCAGCAGCTTGGCGGTTCCTGAGACCCAGTACTTC. Translated, it gives CASSLAVPETQYF. This rearrangement joins TRBV5-1 to TRBJ2-5; D is undetermined. Trimming stripped 0 bases from V and 5 bases from J, with 8 bases between. The germline gives CDR1 SGHRS, CDR2 YFSETQ. The CDR3 covers 13 residues.

In regard to this clone: An end of the junction differs from the germline gene, which may be a read error. The chain joins TRBV25-1 to TRBJ1-4, with 7 nucleotides matching TRBD1. Germline V lookup: CDR1 MGHDK, CDR2 SYGVNS. This CDR3 is 18 amino acids long. The CDR3 sequence: CASSEFQGVGATNEKLFF. DNA for the CDR3: TGTGCCAGCAGCGAATTTCAGGGGGTCGGTGCAACTAATGAAAAACTGTTTTTT. Full variable domain (missing parts from reference TRBV25-1 and TRBJ1-4): EADIYQTPRYLVIGTGKKITLECSQTMGHDKMYWYQQDPGMELHLIHYSYGVNSTEKGDLSSESTVSRIRTEHFPLTLESARPSHTSQYLCASSEFQGVGATNEKLFFGSGTQLSVL.